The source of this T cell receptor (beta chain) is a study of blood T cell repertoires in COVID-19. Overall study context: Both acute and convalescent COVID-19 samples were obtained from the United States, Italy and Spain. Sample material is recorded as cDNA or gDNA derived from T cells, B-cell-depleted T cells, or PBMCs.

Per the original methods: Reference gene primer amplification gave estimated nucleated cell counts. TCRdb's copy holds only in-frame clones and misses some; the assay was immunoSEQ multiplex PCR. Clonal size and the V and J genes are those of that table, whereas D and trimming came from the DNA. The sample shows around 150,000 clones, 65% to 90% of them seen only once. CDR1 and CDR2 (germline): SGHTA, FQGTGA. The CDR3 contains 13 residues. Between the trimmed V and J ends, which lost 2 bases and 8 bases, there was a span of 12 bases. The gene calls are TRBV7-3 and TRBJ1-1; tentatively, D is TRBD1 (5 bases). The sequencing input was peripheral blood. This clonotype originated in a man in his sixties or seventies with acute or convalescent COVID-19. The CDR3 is CASSLATGLEAFF. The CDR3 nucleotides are TGTGCCAGCAGCTTAGCCACAGGCCTCGAAGCTTTCTTT.